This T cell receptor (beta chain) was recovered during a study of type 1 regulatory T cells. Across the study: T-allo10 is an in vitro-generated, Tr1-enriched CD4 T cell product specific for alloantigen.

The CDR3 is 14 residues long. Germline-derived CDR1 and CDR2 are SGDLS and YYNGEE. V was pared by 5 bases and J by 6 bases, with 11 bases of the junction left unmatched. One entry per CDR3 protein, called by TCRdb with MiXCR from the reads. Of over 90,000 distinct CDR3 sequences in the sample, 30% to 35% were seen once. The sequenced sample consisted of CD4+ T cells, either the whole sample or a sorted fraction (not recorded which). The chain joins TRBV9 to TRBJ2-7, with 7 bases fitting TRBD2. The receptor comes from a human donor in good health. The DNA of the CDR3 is TGTGCCAGCAGTATACCAGGGAGGGGCGGCGAGCAGTACTTC. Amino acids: CASSIPGRGGEQYF.